The rows below give T cell receptor beta chains drawn from one sample of a study of CD8 T cells in ankylosing spondylitis. TCRdb re-called the 5' RACE reads with MiXCR, one entry per CDR3 protein. Of about 36,000 distinct CDR3 sequences in the sample, around 15% were seen once. Sequencing was performed on synovial fluid, either unsorted or a sorted T cell fraction (not recorded which). The receptor source for this set is a male donor with ankylosing spondylitis. CDR3s include the opening cysteine and the closing phenylalanine or tryptophan. The D gene is left open where the match is weak. Clone size is given for some rows only: seen once, a few or many times, or a class if the clone is expanded.

D gene	V gene	clone size	J gene	CDR3 protein	CDR3 DNA
.	TRBV30	many	TRBJ2-1	CAWGEGGEQFF	TGTGCCTGGGGGGAGGGGGGTGAGCAGTTCTTC
.	TRBV12-3/TRBV12-4	.	TRBJ1-1	CASSPPRRGTEAFF	TGTGCCAGCAGCCCCCCCAGGCGGGGGACTGAAGCTTTCTTT
.	TRBV29-1	medium-sized	TRBJ2-3	CSVMKGDTDTQYF	TGCAGCGTTATGAAAGGCGACACAGATACGCAGTATTTT
TRBD1	TRBV20-1	many	TRBJ2-1	CSAPGQGNNEQFF	TGCAGTGCCCCGGGACAGGGCAACAATGAGCAGTTCTTC
.	TRBV11-2	.	TRBJ1-1	CASSLRQLNTEAFF	TGTGCCAGCAGCTTGCGGCAGTTGAACACTGAAGCTTTCTTT
.	TRBV28	.	TRBJ2-5	CASSTPWEETQYF	TGTGCCAGCTCCACCCCCTGGGAAGAGACCCAGTACTTC
TRBD1	TRBV4-2	many	TRBJ2-3	CASSQTWTGARTDTQYF	TGTGCCAGCAGCCAGACCTGGACAGGGGCCCGCACAGATACGCAGTATTTT
TRBD1	TRBV27	few	TRBJ2-2	CASSTGQDPATGELFF	TGTGCCAGCAGTACGGGACAGGACCCCGCGACCGGGGAGCTGTTTTTT
.	TRBV7-2	.	TRBJ2-1	CASSLAVGGNEQFF	TGTGCCAGCAGCTTAGCGGTCGGGGGCAATGAGCAGTTCTTC
.	TRBV28	few	TRBJ2-1	CASSLLTALSYNEQFF	TGTGCCAGCAGTTTACTGACAGCACTCTCCTACAATGAGCAGTTCTTC
TRBD2	TRBV27	many	TRBJ2-2	CASSPGLLAGTGELFF	TGTGCCAGCAGTCCAGGCCTTCTAGCGGGAACCGGGGAGCTGTTTTTT
TRBD2	TRBV7-9	many	TRBJ2-1	CASRLAGDYNEQFF	TGTGCCAGCAGACTAGCGGGGGACTACAATGAGCAGTTCTTC
TRBD1	TRBV4-2	.	TRBJ2-7	CASSQEVGDSTYEQYF	TGTGCCAGCAGCCAAGAAGTCGGGGACAGCACCTACGAGCAGTACTTC
.	TRBV11-2	.	TRBJ2-2	CASSPRLAPLAAGELFF	TGTGCCAGCAGCCCACGGCTAGCCCCATTGGCGGCCGGGGAGCTGTTTTTT
.	TRBV4-1	.	TRBJ2-3	CASSQDLRQLIGGPKEPLRDTQYF	TGCGCCAGCAGCCAAGATCTTAGACAGCTTATAGGAGGGCCGAAGGAACCTCTAAGAGATACGCAGTATTTT
.	TRBV5-5	once	TRBJ1-6	CASSFRGPYNSPLHF	TGTGCCAGCAGCTTTCGGGGCCCCTATAATTCACCCCTCCACTTT
.	TRBV5-1	many	TRBJ1-1	CASSLRIVGRVSGTEAFF	TGCGCCAGCAGCTTGAGAATTGTCGGCAGGGTCAGTGGCACTGAAGCTTTCTTT
TRBD2	TRBV7-3	few	TRBJ2-1	CASSFSGGLMGDNEQFF	TGTGCCAGCAGCTTCAGCGGGGGCCTAATGGGTGACAATGAGCAGTTCTTC
.	TRBV24-1	.	TRBJ2-1	CATSDLPPPGGEQFF	TGTGCCACCAGTGATTTGCCTCCCCCGGGCGGTGAGCAGTTCTTC
TRBD1	TRBV6-1	few	TRBJ2-7	CASRIRDRAHEQYF	TGTGCCAGCAGGATCCGGGACAGGGCCCACGAGCAGTACTTC
.	TRBV6-2/TRBV6-3	.	TRBJ2-5	CASSTWDVQETQYF	TGTGCCAGCAGTACCTGGGACGTCCAAGAGACCCAGTACTTC
TRBD2	TRBV7-8	.	TRBJ2-7	CASSLPGLAAYEQYF	TGTGCCAGCAGCCTACCTGGACTAGCGGCATACGAGCAGTACTTC
.	TRBV20-1	many	TRBJ2-1	CSARNSENYNEQFF	TGCAGTGCTAGAAATAGCGAGAACTACAATGAGCAGTTCTTC
.	TRBV15	.	TRBJ1-6	CATSTSAHPDNSPLHF	TGTGCCACCAGCACATCCGCTCACCCAGATAATTCACCCCTCCACTTT
TRBD1	TRBV28	few	TRBJ2-7	CASRAGTGEQYF	TGTGCCAGCAGAGCCGGGACAGGTGAGCAGTACTTC
.	TRBV6-6	many	TRBJ2-7	CASSYSHEQYF	TGTGCCAGCAGTTACTCGCACGAGCAGTACTTC
TRBD1	TRBV7-8	.	TRBJ2-7	CASSLPGQGSREQYF	TGTGCCAGCAGCTTACCGGGACAGGGATCTCGCGAGCAGTACTTC
.	TRBV4-2	few	TRBJ2-7	CASSQVGPDYEQYF	TGTGCCAGCAGCCAAGTGGGCCCTGACTACGAGCAGTACTTC
.	TRBV7-2	many	TRBJ2-3	CASSLAHPDFIMSTDTQYF	TGTGCCAGCAGCTTAGCGCATCCTGACTTTATTATGAGCACAGATACGCAGTATTTT
.	TRBV14	few	TRBJ1-1	CASSQEGLSRGVDTEAFF	TGTGCCAGCAGCCAAGAAGGCCTAAGCAGGGGTGTGGACACTGAAGCTTTCTTT
TRBD1	TRBV4-2	.	TRBJ2-2	CASSHATGTGVGELFF	TGTGCCAGCAGCCATGCTACCGGGACAGGGGTCGGGGAGCTGTTTTTT